These 8 T cell receptor beta chains originate from one sample sequenced in a study of T cell repertoires in cytomegalovirus infection (dated by TCRdb to the late 2010s). Sequencing took place on an Illumina HiSeq 1500. TCRdb's own reprocessing of the public reads used fastp at Q25 and MiXCR and kept productive beta chains. Each entry is one CDR3 protein sequence, shown with its most common DNA and genes. In all, the sample holds hundreds of thousands of distinct CDR3 sequences, and 15% to 20% of those were seen once. The ten largest clones add up to 12% of the sample. Sequenced input: PBMCs. These TCRs come from a human donor in good health (CMV status not recorded). Some clones in this sample may be carry-over from other donors' samples.

A few counts support this clonotype. The J gene is TRBJ2-5, the V gene TRBV7-2; TRBD2 agrees at 7 bases. CDR1 is SGHTA and CDR2 is FQGNSA in the germline V gene. The CDR3 is made up of 14 amino acids. The V and J ends lost 2 bases and 5 bases, in that order; junction bases with no gene match: 5. CDR3 sequence (DNA): TGTGCCAGCAGCTTAAGCGGGGAGGGGGAGACCCAGTACTTC. Translation: CASSLSGEGETQYF.

The chain recombines TRBV10-3 with TRBJ1-5; tentative D call: TRBD1 (5 bases). Germline V CDR1 and CDR2: ENHRY, SYGVKD. The V end was cut by 7 bases, the J end by 3 bases, with 16 bases between. This CDR3 has 15 residues. CDR3 sequence: CAINAGTHNNQPQHF. The CDR3, as DNA: TGTGCCATCAACGCAGGGACCCACAACAATCAGCCCCAGCATTTT.

Regarding this clonotype: The CDR3 end shows no conserved phenylalanine or tryptophan, and so a read error is likely. The chain carries TRBV2 and TRBJ2-7; D uncertain. The ends were cut back, 6 bases at V and 1 base at J, with 7 bases in the middle. The germline gives CDR1 SNHLY, CDR2 FYNNEI. The CDR3 is 12 amino acids. The CDR3 DNA follows: TGTGCCAGCAGGGTACAGTCCTACGAGCAGTACTTA. This translates into CASRVQSYEQYL.

This clonotype was counted only a few times. The chain uses TRBV12-3 or TRBV12-4 and TRBJ1-1, with D tentatively TRBD1 (5 bases). Deletions cut 4 bases from V and 3 bases from J, with 15 bases between. The CDR3 has 15 residues. The CDR3 DNA reads TGTGCCAGCAGTTCGGGGCCTAGGGATTACACTGAAGCTTTCTTT. Translating gives CASSSGPRDYTEAFF.

The V call is TRBV5-6, the J call TRBJ2-3; 8 nucleotides line up with TRBD1. Germline values: CDR1 SGHDT, CDR2 YYEEEE. This CDR3 comprises 16 residues. Losses at the gene ends were 4 bases for V and 3 bases for J; bases not matched to a gene: 10. CDR3 region: CASSIDRGLGTDTQYF. The CDR3, as DNA: TGTGCCAGCAGCATCGACAGGGGTCTAGGAACAGATACGCAGTATTTT.

The chain carries TRBV28 and TRBJ2-1, with D possibly being TRBD2 (6 bases). V lost 10 bases to trimming and J lost 4 bases, with 14 bases between them. The CDR3 covers 13 residues. The germline gives CDR1 MDHEN, CDR2 SYDVKM. The CDR3 is CATVGTAYNEQFF. In DNA form, the CDR3 reads TGTGCCACTGTCGGGACTGCATACAATGAGCAGTTCTTC.

This clonotype has at least ten counts. The rearrangement uses TRBV7-8 and TRBJ2-3; possibly TRBD1 for D (6 bases). The ends were cut back, 1 base at V and 1 base at J, with 18 bases in the middle. Germline assignment: CDR1 SGHVS and CDR2 FQNEAQ. This CDR3 has 18 residues. CDR3 DNA: TGTGCCAGCAGCTTAGTCCCGATGGGGGCCGGGGGCACAGATACGCAGTATTTT. This sequence encodes CASSLVPMGAGGTDTQYF.

This clonotype was recorded once. V gene TRBV9 combines with J gene TRBJ2-7, with 8 bases identical to TRBD2. With V trimmed by 0 bases and J by 3 bases, 8 bases remained unmatched. CDR1 SGDLS and CDR2 YYNGEE come from the germline V gene. The CDR3 is 16 amino acids. CDR3 sequence reads: CASSVAGGGKVYEQYF. The CDR3 DNA follows: TGTGCCAGCAGCGTAGCCGGGGGGGGGAAAGTCTACGAGCAGTACTTC.